The present TCR beta chain was sequenced within a study of blood T cell repertoires in COVID-19 (dated by TCRdb to the early 2020s). For the study in its entirety: Collaborator samples came from the United States, Italy and Spain and covered acute and convalescent phases of COVID-19. The material from the prospective study consisted of cDNA or gDNA derived from T cells, B-cell-depleted T cells, or PBMCs. Deeply sampled blood TCRbeta repertoires from subjects exposed to, actively infected with, or recovered from COVID-19 were included in the dataset. The repertoires were released in a freely available public database meant as a resource for research on the immune response to SARS-CoV-2. The samples were drawn from two sources: the first 160 participants of the ongoing ImmuneRACE study, and 1,200 or so subjects contributed by 6 global collaborators. Nearly every sample came with metadata listing a de-identified subject ID, COVID-19 status, age in years and sex. Where available, HLA class I and class II types were taken from metadata supplied by the sample provider and were not determined by assay-based typing.

The immunoSEQ Assay, a bias-controlled multiplex PCR, was used to amplify TCRbeta CDR3 regions from genomic DNA. In the authors' own workflow: Within the assay, amplification of reference gene primers was used to estimate how many nucleated cells each sample contained. To quantify the absolute abundance of each unique TCRbeta CDR3 rearrangement, sequence reads were collapsed and filtered. For each sample, productive Simpson clonality was calculated by taking the square root of Simpson's diversity index across productive rearrangements. As stored in TCRdb, this immuneACCESS dataset retains in-frame rearrangements with V and J assigned. A fraction of the clones does not appear; measured against another copy, unresolved V genes explain less than half of the discrepancy, and the remainder lacks a known reason. V and J calls and clone size follow that table, whereas D and trimming were derived from the DNA. The sample has tens of thousands of clones on record, around 86% of them singletons. The leading ten clones occupy approximately 5% of the sample.

General findings and caveats noted by the study authors: The amount of clinical and demographic metadata varied by source and participant and was provided uncurated.

Concerning this clone: No cognate antigen has been identified for it. No qualities accompany the bases; no much larger clone lies one base away.

Each collaborating institution followed its own protocols to collect whole blood in K2EDTA tubes. For TCRbeta analysis, collaborators shipped samples as frozen whole blood, isolated PBMCs, or DNA extracted from either of those sample types. The TCR originated in a human donor in a cohort sampled during active COVID-19. Sequenced: peripheral blood.

Here the CDR3 is given as CASSQEENTGELFF. The DNA reads as follows: TGCGCCAGCAGCCAGGAGGAAAACACCGGGGAGCTGTTTTTT. Here the chain combines TRBV4-1 and TRBJ2-2; the best D guess is TRBD2, with 5 bases matching. V and J are truncated by 3 bases and 2 bases respectively, leaving an intervening sequence of 7 bases. Per the germline V gene, MGHRA is the CDR1 and YSYEKL is the CDR2. Including the terminal cysteine and phenylalanine, the CDR3 comprises 14 residues. The only DNA kept is the CDR3, 42 bases in frame from the first base.